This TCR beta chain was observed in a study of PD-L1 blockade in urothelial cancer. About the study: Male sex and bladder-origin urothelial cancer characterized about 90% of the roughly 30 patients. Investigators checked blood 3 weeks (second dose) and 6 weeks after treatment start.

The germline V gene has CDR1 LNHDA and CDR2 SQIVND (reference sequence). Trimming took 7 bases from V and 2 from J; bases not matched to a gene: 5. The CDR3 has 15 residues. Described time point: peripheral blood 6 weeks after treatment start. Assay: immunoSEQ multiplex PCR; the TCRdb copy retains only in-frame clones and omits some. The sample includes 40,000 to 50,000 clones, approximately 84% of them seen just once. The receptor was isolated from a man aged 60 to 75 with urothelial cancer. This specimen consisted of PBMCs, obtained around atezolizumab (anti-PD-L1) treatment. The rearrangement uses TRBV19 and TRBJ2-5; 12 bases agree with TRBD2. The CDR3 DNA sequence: TGTGCCAGTAAACTAGCGGGGGGTCCTCAAGAGACCCAGTACTTC. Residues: CASKLAGGPQETQYF.